The present T cell receptor (beta chain) was sequenced within a study of T cells in Graves' hyperthyroidism and ophthalmopathy. Study-level findings and limits: With a median lead of about six months before onset, the model predicted ophthalmopathy.

Germline V CDR1 and CDR2: SGHRS, YFSETQ. V lost 0 bases and J lost 1, with 7 bases in between. This CDR3 has 15 amino acids. The CDR3 regions of TCR beta were amplified from RNA transcripts. The HTBI primer set served for first-round RT-PCR of the TCR CDR3. Each CDR3 protein is one row after TCRdb ran MiXCR on the multiplex PCR reads. This table has 360,000 or so distinct CDR3 sequences, over 15% appearing once. This clonotype was detected many times. Its antigen is still unknown. Newly diagnosed patients aged 18 to 65 had hyperthyroidism of under 2 months' duration. Source material for PBMCs was more than 7.5 ml fresh peripheral blood.

Input material: blood. The V gene is TRBV5-1, the J gene TRBJ2-2, with D possibly matching TRBD2 (5 bases). The source is a young woman with Graves' hyperthyroidism. The CDR3 loop is CASSLDGENTGELFF. In DNA form, the CDR3 reads TGCGCCAGCAGCTTGGACGGGGAGAACACCGGGGAGCTGTTTTTT.